The entry below describes one T cell receptor beta chain. This clonotype was found many times. This clone's antigen is unknown. Per-nucleotide qualities are absent, and no much larger clonotype sits a single base away. These data come from a study of T cell repertoires in cytomegalovirus infection (dated 2019 in TCRdb). For the wider study: Donor HLA type was relevant to the analysis, because carriage of CMV infection together with the matching HLA type was indicated by public TCR beta signatures.

The instrument was an Illumina HiSeq 1500. TCRdb reworked the public reads: Q25 trimming with fastp, MiXCR clone assembly, productive beta chains retained. Here each entry gathers all rows of one CDR3 protein and keeps the most common genes and DNA. In this sample the table shows fewer than 550,000 distinct CDR3 sequences, 11% of which occur a single time. About a tenth of the sample belongs to the ten largest clones. Summary of the overall study and its limitations: Cumulative frequency of public TCR beta family members discriminated carriers of CMV infection plus the relevant HLA type in this cohort and an independent approximately 350-donor cohort. The ex vivo response was dominated by HLA-C-restricted CMV-specific TCR beta clonotypes, and the single most frequent clonotype in two of eight donors was supplied by these HLA-C-restricted clonotypes.

The CDR3 spans 12 residues, from the cysteine through the phenylalanine. CDR3 DNA is the only sequence kept; it has 36 bases, read in frame from the first base. Between the V and J ends, shortened by 3 bases and 12 bases respectively, the junction contains 12 bases. The sequence links TRBV12-3 or TRBV12-4 to TRBJ2-1; the D gene remains uncertain. Sequencing used PBMCs. The receptor was derived from a human donor in good health (CMV status not recorded). Some clones in this sample may be carry-over from other donors' samples. The encoded CDR3 is CASSLRSRRQFF. The DNA sequence reads TGTGCCAGCAGTTTGAGGTCCAGGCGGCAGTTCTTC.